Detailed here is one TCR beta chain. This specimen comes from a study of T cells in localized non-small cell lung cancer. Sequencing used immunoSEQ multiplex PCR; TCRdb keeps in-frame clones, though not all of them. The table records about 74,000 clones, about four fifths of them present only once. From germline, CDR1 is SGHNT and CDR2 YENEEA. V dropped 7 bases and J dropped 1 base, with 13 bases sitting between them. The CDR3 has 14 residues. This clonotype was obtained from a female donor older than 55 with stage I lung adenocarcinoma. This sequence joins TRBV11-3 and TRBJ1-1; the D gene is possibly TRBD1 (5 bases). This specimen was peripheral blood, taken before any cancer treatment. The DNA for the CDR3 is TGTGCCAGCAATTGGGGGTTTGGGAACACTGAAGCTTTCTTT. Translated: CASNWGFGNTEAFF.